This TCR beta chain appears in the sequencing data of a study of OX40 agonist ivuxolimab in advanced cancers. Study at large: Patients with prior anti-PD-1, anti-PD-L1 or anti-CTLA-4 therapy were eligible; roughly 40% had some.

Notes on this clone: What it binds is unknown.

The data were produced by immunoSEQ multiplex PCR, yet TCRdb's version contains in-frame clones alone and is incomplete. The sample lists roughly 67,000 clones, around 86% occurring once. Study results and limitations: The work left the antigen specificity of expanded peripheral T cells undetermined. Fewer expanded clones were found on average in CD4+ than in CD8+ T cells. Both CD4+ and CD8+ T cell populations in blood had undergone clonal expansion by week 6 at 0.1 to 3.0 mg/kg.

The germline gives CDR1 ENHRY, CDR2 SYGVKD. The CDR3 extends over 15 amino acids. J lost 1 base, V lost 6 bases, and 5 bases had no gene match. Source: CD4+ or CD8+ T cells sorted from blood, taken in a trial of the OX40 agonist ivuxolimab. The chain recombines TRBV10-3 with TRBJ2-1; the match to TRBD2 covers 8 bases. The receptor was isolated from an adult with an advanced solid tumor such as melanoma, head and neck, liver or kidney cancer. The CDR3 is CAISRGTSSYNEQFF. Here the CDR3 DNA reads TGTGCCATCAGCCGCGGGACTAGTTCCTACAATGAGCAGTTCTTC.